A selection of T cell receptor beta chains follows, all from one sample in a study of human T cells and chemical hapten exposure. TCRdb fed the 5' RACE reads into MiXCR, producing one record per CDR3 protein. The table includes 130,000 or so distinct CDR3 sequences, around 4.1% detected once. All receptors come from a female donor in good health. The CDR3 runs from the conserved cysteine through the conserved F or W. The order of the fields is J gene, V gene, clone size, D gene, CDR3 protein, CDR3 DNA. D genes are given only for firm matches. Size tells how often a clone was seen (once, few, many) or the class of an expanded clone, and some rows leave it out.

>TRBJ2-2|TRBV3-1|many|TRBD2
CASSQETSGGPNTGELFF
TGTGCCAGCAGCCAAGAGACTAGCGGGGGACCCAACACCGGGGAGCTGTTTTTT
>TRBJ2-3|TRBV11-2|many|TRBD2
CASSSPLAATDTQYF
TGTGCCAGCAGCTCGCCCCTAGCGGCCACAGATACGCAGTATTTT
>TRBJ1-4|TRBV4-2|many|NA
CASSPGGAVANEKLFF
TGTGCCAGCAGCCCCGGGGGGGCGGTTGCTAATGAAAAACTGTTTTTT
>TRBJ1-1|TRBV14|many|NA
CASSVTYHNEAFF
TGTGCCAGCAGCGTCACTTATCACAATGAAGCTTTCTTT
>TRBJ1-2|TRBV20-1|many|NA
CSASPRAFDGYTF
TGCAGTGCTAGCCCCAGGGCTTTCGATGGCTACACCTTC
>TRBJ2-2|TRBV7-9|many|TRBD2
CASSFSTGGLNTGELFF
TGTGCCAGCAGCTTTTCAACGGGGGGTTTAAACACCGGGGAGCTGTTTTTT
>TRBJ2-5|TRBV29-1|many|NA
CSAVSRGETQYF
TGCAGCGCTGTTTCCAGGGGAGAGACCCAGTACTTC
>TRBJ1-5|TRBV20-1|many|NA
CSATRLGDSNQPQHF
TGCAGTGCTACCCGTCTCGGGGACAGCAATCAGCCCCAGCATTTT
>TRBJ2-1|TRBV9|many|NA
CASSVGHEQFF
TGTGCCAGCAGCGTAGGACATGAGCAGTTCTTC
>TRBJ1-1|TRBV4-3|many|NA
CASSQDLANTEAFF
TGCGCCAGCAGCCAAGATTTGGCTAACACTGAAGCTTTCTTT
>TRBJ2-4|TRBV29-1|many|NA
CSVGGPSLAKNIQYF
TGCAGCGTTGGGGGCCCTTCTCTAGCCAAAAACATTCAGTACTTC
>TRBJ2-2|TRBV28|few|NA
CASSRLVYGAGELFF
TGTGCCAGCAGTCGACTCGTGTACGGGGCCGGGGAGCTGTTTTTT
>TRBJ1-3|TRBV5-1|many|NA
CASSLEPRISGNTIYF
TGCGCCAGCAGCTTGGAGCCCCGGATCTCTGGAAACACCATATATTTT
>TRBJ2-3|TRBV7-2|many|NA
CASSLGFGDTQYF
TGTGCCAGCAGCTTAGGCTTTGGAGATACGCAGTATTTT
>TRBJ2-1|TRBV28|NA|TRBD2
CASSSLERGKASSSSYNEQFF
TGTGCCAGCAGTAGCTTGGAGCGGGGCAAAGCCTCAAGTTCAAGCTACAATGAGCAGTTCTTC
>TRBJ2-7|TRBV7-8|many|NA
CASSYTDSGYYEQYF
TGTGCCAGCAGCTATACGGACTCGGGGTACTACGAGCAGTACTTC
>TRBJ1-3|TRBV7-7|many|NA
CASSLRRGSGNTIYF
TGTGCTAGCAGCTTACGCAGGGGTTCTGGAAACACCATATATTTT
>TRBJ1-3|TRBV5-6|NA|NA
CASSSQGDGFAGNTIYF
TGTGCCAGCAGCTCACAGGGAGATGGCTTTGCTGGAAACACCATATATTTT
>TRBJ1-1|TRBV7-6|NA|NA
CASSLARDWRNTEAFF
TGTGCCAGCAGCTTAGCCAGGGATTGGAGGAACACTGAAGCTTTCTTT
>TRBJ2-7|TRBV12-3/TRBV12-4|many|NA
CASSSYPDSSYEQYF
TGTGCCAGCAGTTCGTACCCGGATAGCTCCTACGAGCAGTACTTC